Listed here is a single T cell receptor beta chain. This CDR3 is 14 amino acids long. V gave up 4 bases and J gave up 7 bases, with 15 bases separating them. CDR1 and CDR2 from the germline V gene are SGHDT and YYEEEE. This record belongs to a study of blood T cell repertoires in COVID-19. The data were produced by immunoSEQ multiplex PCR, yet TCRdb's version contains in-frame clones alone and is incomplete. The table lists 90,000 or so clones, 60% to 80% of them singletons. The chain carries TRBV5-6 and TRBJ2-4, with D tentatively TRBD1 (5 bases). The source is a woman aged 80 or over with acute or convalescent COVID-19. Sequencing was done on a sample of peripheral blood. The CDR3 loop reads CASSRGDHRNIQYF. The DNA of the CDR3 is TGTGCCAGCAGCAGGGGTGACCACCGGAACATTCAGTACTTC.